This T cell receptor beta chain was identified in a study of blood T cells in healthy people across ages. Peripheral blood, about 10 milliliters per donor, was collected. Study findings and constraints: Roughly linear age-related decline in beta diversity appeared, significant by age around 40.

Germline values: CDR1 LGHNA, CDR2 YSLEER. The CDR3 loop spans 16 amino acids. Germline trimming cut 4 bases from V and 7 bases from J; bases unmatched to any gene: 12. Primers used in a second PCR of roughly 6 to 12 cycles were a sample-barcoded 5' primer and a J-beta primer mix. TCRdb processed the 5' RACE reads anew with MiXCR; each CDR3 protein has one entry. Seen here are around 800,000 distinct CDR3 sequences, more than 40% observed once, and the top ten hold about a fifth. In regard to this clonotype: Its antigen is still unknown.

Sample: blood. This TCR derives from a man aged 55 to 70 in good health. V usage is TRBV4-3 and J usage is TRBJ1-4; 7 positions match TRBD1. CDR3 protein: CASSRGTSGTAEKLFF. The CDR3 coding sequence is TGCGCCAGCAGCCGTGGCACCTCCGGGACAGCTGAAAAACTGTTTTTT.